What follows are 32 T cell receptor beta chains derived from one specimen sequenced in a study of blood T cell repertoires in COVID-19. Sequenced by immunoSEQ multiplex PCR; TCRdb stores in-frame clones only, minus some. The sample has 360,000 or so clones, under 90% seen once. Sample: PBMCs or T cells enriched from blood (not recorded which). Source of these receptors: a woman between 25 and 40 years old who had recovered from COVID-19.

The CDR3 spells CASGRAWETQYF. The CDR3 nucleotides are TGTGCCTCGGGGAGGGCCTGGGAGACCCAGTACTTC. The chain joins TRBV7-8 to TRBJ2-5, with 7 bases fitting TRBD2. The junction had 8 bases not matched to a gene; V was cut back by 11 bases and J by 5 bases. CDR3 length: 12 residues. Germline lookup yields CDR1 SGHVS and CDR2 FQNEAQ.

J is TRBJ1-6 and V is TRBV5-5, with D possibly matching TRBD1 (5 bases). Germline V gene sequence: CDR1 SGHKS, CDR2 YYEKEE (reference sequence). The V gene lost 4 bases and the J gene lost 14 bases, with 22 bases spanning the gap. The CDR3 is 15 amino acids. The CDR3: CASSDRVGAFGALHF. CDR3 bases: TGTGCCAGCAGCGACAGAGTAGGGGCTTTTGGAGCCCTCCACTTT.

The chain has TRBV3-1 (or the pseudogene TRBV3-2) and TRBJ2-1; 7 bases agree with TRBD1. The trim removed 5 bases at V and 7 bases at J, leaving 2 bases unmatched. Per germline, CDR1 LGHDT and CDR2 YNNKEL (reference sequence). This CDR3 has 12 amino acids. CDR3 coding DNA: TGTGCCAGCAGCGGGACAGTGAATGAGCAGTTCTTC. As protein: CASSGTVNEQFF.

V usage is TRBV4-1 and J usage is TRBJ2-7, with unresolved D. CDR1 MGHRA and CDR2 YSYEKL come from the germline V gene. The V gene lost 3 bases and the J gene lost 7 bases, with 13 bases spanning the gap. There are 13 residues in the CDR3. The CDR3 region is CASSHKPAREQYF. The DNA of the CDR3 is TGCGCCAGCAGCCACAAACCCGCGAGGGAGCAGTACTTC.

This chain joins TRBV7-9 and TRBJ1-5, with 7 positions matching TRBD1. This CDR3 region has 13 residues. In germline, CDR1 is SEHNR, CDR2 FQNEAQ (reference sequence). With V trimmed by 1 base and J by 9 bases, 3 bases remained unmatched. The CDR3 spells CASSLETGSPQHF. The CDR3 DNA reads TGTGCCAGCAGCTTAGAGACAGGGTCGCCCCAGCATTTT.

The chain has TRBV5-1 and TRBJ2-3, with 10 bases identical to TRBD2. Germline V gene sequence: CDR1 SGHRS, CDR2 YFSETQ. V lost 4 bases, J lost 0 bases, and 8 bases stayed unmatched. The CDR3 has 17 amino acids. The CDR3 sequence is CASSTGLAATSTDTQYF. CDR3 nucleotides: TGCGCCAGCAGCACCGGACTAGCGGCTACTAGCACAGATACGCAGTATTTT.

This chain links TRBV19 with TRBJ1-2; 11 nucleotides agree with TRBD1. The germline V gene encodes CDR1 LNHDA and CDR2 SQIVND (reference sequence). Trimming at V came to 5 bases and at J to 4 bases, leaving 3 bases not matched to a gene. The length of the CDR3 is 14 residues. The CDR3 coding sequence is TGTGCCAGTAGTGTGGACAGGGGGCTCTATGGCTACACCTTC. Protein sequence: CASSVDRGLYGYTF.

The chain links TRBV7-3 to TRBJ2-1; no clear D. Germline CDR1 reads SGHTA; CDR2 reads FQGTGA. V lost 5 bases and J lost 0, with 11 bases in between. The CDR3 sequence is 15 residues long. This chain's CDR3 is CASSLLHSSYNEQFF. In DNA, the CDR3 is TGTGCCAGCAGCCTGCTACACAGCTCCTACAATGAGCAGTTCTTC. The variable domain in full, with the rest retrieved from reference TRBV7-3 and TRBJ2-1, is GAGVSQTPSNKVTEKGKYVELRCDPISGHTALYWYRQSLGQGPEFLIYFQGTGAADDSGLPNDRFFAVRPEGSVSTLKIQRTERGDSAVYLCASSLLHSSYNEQFFGPGTRLTVL.

CDR3 nucleotide sequence: TGTGCCAGCAGCTCGCATGGGACTGGTACAGAGACCCAGTACTTC. It specifies CASSSHGTGTETQYF. The chain links TRBV5-6 to TRBJ2-5, with D maybe TRBD2 (6 bases). This CDR3 is built from 15 residues. CDR1 SGHDT and CDR2 YYEEEE come from the germline V gene. V was trimmed by 3 bases and J by 4 bases, leaving 16 bases between them.

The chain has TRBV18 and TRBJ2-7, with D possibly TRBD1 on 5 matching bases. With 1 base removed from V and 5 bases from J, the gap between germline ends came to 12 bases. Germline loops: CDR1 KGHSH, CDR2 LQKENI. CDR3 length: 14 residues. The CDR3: CASSPLQGLNEQYF. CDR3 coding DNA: TGTGCCAGCTCACCACTGCAGGGTTTGAACGAGCAGTACTTC.

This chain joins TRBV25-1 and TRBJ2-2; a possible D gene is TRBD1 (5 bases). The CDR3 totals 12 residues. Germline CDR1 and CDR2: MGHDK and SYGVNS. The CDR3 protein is CGSQVDTGELFF. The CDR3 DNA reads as TGTGGTTCACAGGTAGACACCGGGGAGCTGTTTTTT.

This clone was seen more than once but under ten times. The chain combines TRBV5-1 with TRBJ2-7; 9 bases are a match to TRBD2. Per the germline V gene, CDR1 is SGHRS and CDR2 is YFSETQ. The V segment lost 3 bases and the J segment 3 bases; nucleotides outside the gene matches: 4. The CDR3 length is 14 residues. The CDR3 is CASSWREGSYEQYF. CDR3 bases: TGCGCCAGCAGCTGGCGGGAGGGGAGCTACGAGCAGTACTTC.

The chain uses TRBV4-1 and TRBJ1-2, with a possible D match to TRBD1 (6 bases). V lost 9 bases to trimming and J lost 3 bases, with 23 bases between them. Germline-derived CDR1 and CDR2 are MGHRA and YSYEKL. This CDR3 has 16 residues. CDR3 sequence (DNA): TGCGCCAGTCAAACTACCGGGGGGCGGAAGGACTATGGCTACACCTTC. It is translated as CASQTTGGRKDYGYTF.

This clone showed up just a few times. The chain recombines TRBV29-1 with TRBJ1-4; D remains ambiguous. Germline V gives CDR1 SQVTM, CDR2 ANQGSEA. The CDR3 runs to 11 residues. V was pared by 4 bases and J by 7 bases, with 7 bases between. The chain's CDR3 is CSVGRSEKLFF. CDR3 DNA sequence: TGCAGCGTTGGCAGAAGTGAAAAACTGTTTTTT.

The CDR3 DNA is TGTGCCAGCAGCGTGCGCGGGGGTCACGAGCAGTACTTC. Translation gives CASSVRGGHEQYF. The chain uses TRBV9 and TRBJ2-7; TRBD2 matches 7 bases. Germline trimming cut 2 bases from V and 5 bases from J; bases unmatched to any gene: 4. The CDR3 loop spans 13 amino acids. Germline V gene sequence: CDR1 SGDLS, CDR2 YYNGEE.

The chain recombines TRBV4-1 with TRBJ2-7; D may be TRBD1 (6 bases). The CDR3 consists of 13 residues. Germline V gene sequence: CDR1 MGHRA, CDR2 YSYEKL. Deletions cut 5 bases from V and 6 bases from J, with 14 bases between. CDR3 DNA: TGCGCCAGCAGCGGGGGCAGGGCCTCCGAGCAGTACTTC. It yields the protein CASSGGRASEQYF.

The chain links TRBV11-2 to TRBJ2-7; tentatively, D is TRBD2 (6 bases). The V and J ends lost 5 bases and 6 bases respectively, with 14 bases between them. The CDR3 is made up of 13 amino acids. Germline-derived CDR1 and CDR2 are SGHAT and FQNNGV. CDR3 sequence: CASSPRAGGEQYF. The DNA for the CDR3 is TGTGCCAGCAGCCCCAGGGCCGGGGGCGAGCAGTACTTC.

The CDR3 region is CASSFRQGTTEAFF. CDR3 bases: TGTGCCAGCAGCTTTCGACAGGGTACCACTGAAGCTTTCTTT. V gene TRBV5-4 combines with J gene TRBJ1-1, with 7 bases that match TRBD1. Germline values: CDR1 SGHNT, CDR2 YYREEE (reference sequence). V was clipped by 2 bases and J by 4 bases; unmatched bases: 5. The CDR3 consists of 14 residues. Filled out from reference TRBV5-4 and TRBJ1-1, the complete variable domain reads ETGVTQSPTHLIKTRGQQVTLRCSSQSGHNTVSWYQQALGQGPQFIFQYYREEENGRGNFPPRFSGLQFPNYSSELNVNALELDDSALYLCASSFRQGTTEAFFGQGTRLTVV.

CDR3 region: CASSLAGTNYEQYF. CDR3 bases: TGTGCCAGCAGCTTGGCCGGGACTAACTACGAGCAGTACTTC. The chain has TRBV5-6 and TRBJ2-7; 7 bases are a match to TRBD2. Germline loops: CDR1 SGHDT, CDR2 YYEEEE. V gave up 0 bases and J gave up 3 bases; unmatched junction bases: 3. This CDR3 comprises 14 residues.

The DNA for the CDR3 is TGTGCCAGCAGTTCGCCTCTGGGACAGATGAACACTGAAGCTTTCTTT. Translated: CASSSPLGQMNTEAFF. The J gene is TRBJ1-1, the V gene TRBV27; 7 nucleotides match TRBD1. CDR3 size: 16 residues. With 4 bases clipped from V and 0 bases from J, the junction kept 8 bases outside the gene matches. Per the germline V gene, CDR1 is MNHEY and CDR2 is SMNVEV (reference sequence).

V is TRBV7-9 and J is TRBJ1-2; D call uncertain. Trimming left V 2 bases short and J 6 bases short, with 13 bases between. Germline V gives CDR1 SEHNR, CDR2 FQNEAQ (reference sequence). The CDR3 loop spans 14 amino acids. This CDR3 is CASSLLNGVDGYTF. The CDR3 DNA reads TGTGCCAGCAGCTTACTAAACGGGGTGGATGGCTACACCTTC. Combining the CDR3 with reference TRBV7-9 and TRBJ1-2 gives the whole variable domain DTGVSQNPRHKITKRGQNVTFRCDPISEHNRLYWYRQTLGQGPEFLTYFQNEAQLEKSRLLSDRFSAERPKGSFSTLEIQRTEQGDSAMYLCASSLLNGVDGYTFGSGTRLTVV.

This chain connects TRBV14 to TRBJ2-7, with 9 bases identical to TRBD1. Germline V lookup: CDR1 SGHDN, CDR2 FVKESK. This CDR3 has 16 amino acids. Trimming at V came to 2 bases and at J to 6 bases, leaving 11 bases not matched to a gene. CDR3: CASSQIYPGQGGEQYF. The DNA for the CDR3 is TGTGCCAGCAGCCAAATCTACCCGGGACAGGGAGGCGAGCAGTACTTC.

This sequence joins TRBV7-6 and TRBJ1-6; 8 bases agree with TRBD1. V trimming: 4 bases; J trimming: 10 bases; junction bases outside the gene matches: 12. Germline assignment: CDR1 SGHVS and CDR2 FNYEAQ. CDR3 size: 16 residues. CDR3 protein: CASSSRPVWDRSPLHF. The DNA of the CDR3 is TGTGCCAGCAGCTCCCGCCCCGTATGGGACAGGTCACCCCTCCACTTT.

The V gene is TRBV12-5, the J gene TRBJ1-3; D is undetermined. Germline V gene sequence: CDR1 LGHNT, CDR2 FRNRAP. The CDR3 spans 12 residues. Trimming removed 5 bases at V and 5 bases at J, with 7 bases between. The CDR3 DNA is TGTGCTAGTGGTATCGCTAGAAACACCATATATTTT. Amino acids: CASGIARNTIYF.

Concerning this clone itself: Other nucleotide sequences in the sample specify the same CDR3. CDR3 in amino acids: CASSPGQTNTGELFF. DNA for the CDR3: TGTGCCAGCTCACCGGGACAGACGAACACCGGGGAGCTGTTTTTT. The chain couples TRBV18 to TRBJ2-2; 7 bases line up with TRBD1. CDR1 is KGHSH and CDR2 is LQKENI in the germline V gene. The V and J ends lost 3 bases and 0 bases, in that order; junction bases with no gene match: 1. The CDR3 runs 15 residues.

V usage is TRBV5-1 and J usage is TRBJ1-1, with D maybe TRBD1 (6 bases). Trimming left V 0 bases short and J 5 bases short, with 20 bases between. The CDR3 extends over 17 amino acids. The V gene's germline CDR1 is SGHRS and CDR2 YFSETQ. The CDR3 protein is CASSLVPTGSRSTEAFF. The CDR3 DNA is TGCGCCAGCAGCTTGGTCCCCACAGGGTCGAGGAGTACTGAAGCTTTCTTT.

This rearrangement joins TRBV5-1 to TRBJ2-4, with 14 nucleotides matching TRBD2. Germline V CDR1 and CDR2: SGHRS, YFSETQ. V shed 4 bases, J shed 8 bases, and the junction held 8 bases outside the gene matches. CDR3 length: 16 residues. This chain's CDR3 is CASSPGLAGEVDIQYF. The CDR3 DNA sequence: TGCGCCAGCAGCCCGGGACTAGCGGGGGAAGTCGACATTCAGTACTTC.

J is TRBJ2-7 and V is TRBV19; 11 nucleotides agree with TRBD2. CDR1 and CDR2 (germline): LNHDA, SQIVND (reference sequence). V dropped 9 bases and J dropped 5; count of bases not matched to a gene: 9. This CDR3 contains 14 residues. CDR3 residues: CASAEGGLADEQYF. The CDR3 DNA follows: TGTGCCAGCGCGGAGGGGGGACTAGCGGACGAGCAGTACTTC.

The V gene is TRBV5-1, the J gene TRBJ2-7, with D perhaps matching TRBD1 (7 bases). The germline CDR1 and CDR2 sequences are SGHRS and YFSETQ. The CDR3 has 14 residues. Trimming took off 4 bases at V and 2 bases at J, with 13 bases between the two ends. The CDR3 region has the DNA TGCGCCAGCAGCCCGGGGGACAGTCCCTACGAGCAGTACTTC. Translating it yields CASSPGDSPYEQYF.

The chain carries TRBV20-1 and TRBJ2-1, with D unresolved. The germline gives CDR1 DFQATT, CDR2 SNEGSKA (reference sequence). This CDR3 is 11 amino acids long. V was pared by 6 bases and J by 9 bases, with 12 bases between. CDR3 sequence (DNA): TGCAGTGCCCAGAGGTTAGGTGAGCAGTTCTTC. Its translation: CSAQRLGEQFF.

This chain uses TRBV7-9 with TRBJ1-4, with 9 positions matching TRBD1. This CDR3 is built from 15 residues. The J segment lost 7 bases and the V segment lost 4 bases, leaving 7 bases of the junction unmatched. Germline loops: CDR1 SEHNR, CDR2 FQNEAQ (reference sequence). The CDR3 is CASSWGQGGSEKLFF. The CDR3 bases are TGTGCCAGCAGCTGGGGACAGGGCGGTTCTGAAAAACTGTTTTTT.

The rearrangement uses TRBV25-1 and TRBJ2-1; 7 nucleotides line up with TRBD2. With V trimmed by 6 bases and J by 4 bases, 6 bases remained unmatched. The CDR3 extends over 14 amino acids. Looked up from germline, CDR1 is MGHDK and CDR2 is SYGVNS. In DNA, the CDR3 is TGTGCCAGCAGCGCAGCGGGGCTTTACAATGAGCAGTTCTTC. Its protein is CASSAAGLYNEQFF.